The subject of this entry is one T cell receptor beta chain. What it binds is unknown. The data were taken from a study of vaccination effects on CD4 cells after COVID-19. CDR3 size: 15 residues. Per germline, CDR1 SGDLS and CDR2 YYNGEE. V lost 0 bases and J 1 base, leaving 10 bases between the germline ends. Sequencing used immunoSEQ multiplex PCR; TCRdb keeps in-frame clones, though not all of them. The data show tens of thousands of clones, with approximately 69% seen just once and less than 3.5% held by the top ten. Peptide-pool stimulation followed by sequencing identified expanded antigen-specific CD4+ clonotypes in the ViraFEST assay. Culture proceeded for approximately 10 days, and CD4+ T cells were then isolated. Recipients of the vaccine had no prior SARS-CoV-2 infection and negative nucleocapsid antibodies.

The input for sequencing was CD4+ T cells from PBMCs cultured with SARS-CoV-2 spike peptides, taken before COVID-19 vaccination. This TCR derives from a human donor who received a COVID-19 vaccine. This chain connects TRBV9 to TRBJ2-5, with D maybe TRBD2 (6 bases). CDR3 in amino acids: CASSVGGGPQETQYF. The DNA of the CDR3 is TGTGCCAGCAGCGTAGGCGGAGGGCCCCAAGAGACCCAGTACTTC.